The 23 T cell receptor beta chains below come from one sample, sequenced in a study of resident and recirculating memory T cells in vitiligo (dated by TCRdb to the late 2010s). The library was produced with the immunoSEQ multiplex PCR assay. TCRdb re-hosts the immuneACCESS table, in-frame sequences only. Its copies lack some clones; in the studies checked, an unresolved V gene accounts for under half of them, and the cause for the rest is not known. For this sample the table gives roughly 80,000 clones, of which about 90% were detected only once. The ten largest clones add up to approximately 5.4% of the sample. The material sequenced was blood. Source of these receptors: a male donor with vitiligo.

The chain joins TRBV13 to TRBJ2-3; no clear D gene. V was shortened by 2 bases and J by 5 bases, with 5 bases between the two germline ends. Germline loops: CDR1 PRHDT, CDR2 FYEKMQ (reference sequence). The CDR3 consists of 12 residues. The CDR3 spells CASSLSGDTQYF. CDR3 nucleotide sequence: TGTGCCAGCAGCTTATCAGGAGATACGCAGTATTTT.

The V and J genes are TRBV7-6 and TRBJ2-1; tentative D call: TRBD2 (6 bases). The CDR3 loop spans 17 amino acids. With 3 bases removed from V and 7 bases from J, the gap between germline ends came to 22 bases. The germline V gene encodes CDR1 SGHVS and CDR2 FNYEAQ. The CDR3 sequence is CASSLKGRNRLGNEQFF. Here the CDR3 DNA reads TGTGCCAGCAGCTTGAAGGGGCGGAACCGACTAGGGAATGAGCAGTTCTTC.

The rearrangement links TRBV2 to TRBJ1-4, with D possibly being TRBD1 (5 bases). The ends were cut back, 6 bases at V and 2 bases at J, with 10 bases in the middle. Per germline, CDR1 SNHLY and CDR2 FYNNEI. The CDR3 covers 14 residues. The CDR3 bases are TGTGCCAGCAGACAGGACACGACTAATGAAAAACTGTTTTTT. Translation gives CASRQDTTNEKLFF.

This sequence joins TRBV15 and TRBJ2-1; D remains ambiguous. Trimming removed 4 bases from V and 4 bases from J, with 8 bases in between. Germline lookup yields CDR1 LNHNV and CDR2 YYDKDF (reference sequence). The CDR3 sequence is 13 residues long. In nucleotides, the CDR3 is TGTGCCACCAGCACCAGATTGTACAATGAGCAGTTCTTC. Its translation is CATSTRLYNEQFF.

This clone appeared a few times. The genes are TRBV5-6 and TRBJ1-1; TRBD1 aligns across 10 bases. CDR3 length equals 13 residues. Germline loops: CDR1 SGHDT, CDR2 YYEEEE. The trim removed 7 bases at V and 5 bases at J, leaving 5 bases unmatched. The CDR3 here is CASARDRGTEAFF. The CDR3, as DNA: TGTGCCAGCGCCCGGGACAGGGGAACTGAAGCTTTCTTT.

The chain couples TRBV11-2 to TRBJ2-1, with D perhaps matching TRBD2 (7 bases). With 4 bases removed from V and 12 bases from J, the gap between germline ends came to 22 bases. Germline-derived CDR1 and CDR2 are SGHAT and FQNNGV. This CDR3 contains 15 residues. The CDR3: CASSWEGVLLTGQFF. CDR3 bases: TGTGCCAGCAGCTGGGAGGGGGTTCTTTTAACCGGGCAGTTCTTC.

The gene calls are TRBV27 and TRBJ2-7, with unresolved D. Germline CDR1 reads MNHEY; CDR2 reads SMNVEV (reference sequence). This CDR3 has 13 amino acids. Trimming shortened V by 1 base and J by 3 bases, and 7 bases separated the two germline ends. In nucleotides, the CDR3 is TGTGCCAGCAGTTTATTTAGCAGCTACGAGCAGTACTTC. It yields the protein CASSLFSSYEQYF.

This clone has a single count. The J gene is TRBJ2-4, the V gene TRBV28; D is possibly TRBD2 (5 bases). From germline, CDR1 is MDHEN and CDR2 SYDVKM. Trimming took 5 bases from V and 1 from J, leaving 6 bases between them. The CDR3 contains 13 residues. CDR3 DNA sequence: TGTGCCAGCAGTCCGGGGGCCAAAAACATTCAGTACTTC. This encodes CASSPGAKNIQYF.

V usage is TRBV18 and J usage is TRBJ2-7, with D possibly TRBD1 on 5 matching bases. The CDR3 runs to 15 residues. The ends were cut back, 1 base at V and 6 bases at J, with 16 bases in the middle. The V gene's germline CDR1 is KGHSH and CDR2 LQKENI. The CDR3, as DNA: TGTGCCAGCTCACCACAAAGCAGGGTAGTAGGCGAGCAGTACTTC. Translated, it gives CASSPQSRVVGEQYF. The full variable domain, rest sourced from reference TRBV18 and TRBJ2-7, is NAGVMQNPRHLVRRRGQEARLRCSPMKGHSHVYWYRQLPEEGLKFMVYLQKENIIDESGMPKERFSAEFPKEGPSILRIQQVVRGDSAAYFCASSPQSRVVGEQYFGPGTRLTVT.

This clone appeared a single time. This chain links TRBV6-5 with TRBJ2-5, with 8 bases fitting TRBD2. V dropped 0 bases and J dropped 9; count of bases not matched to a gene: 12. Germline CDR1 reads MNHEY; CDR2 reads SVGAGI. This CDR3 spans 16 amino acids. DNA of the CDR3: TGTGCCAGCAGTTACTCGCGAGGCTCCCGGGGGGGGGCCCAGTACTTC. Its protein is CASSYSRGSRGGAQYF.

The gene calls are TRBV28 and TRBJ2-2, with 12 bases lining up with TRBD2. Per the germline V gene, CDR1 is MDHEN and CDR2 is SYDVKM. The V gene end was trimmed by 2 bases and the J gene end by 7 bases; junction bases not matched to a gene: 11. This CDR3 has 18 residues. CDR3 bases: TGTGCCAGCAGTTTAGGGCTACTAGCGGGAGGTGGTCACGGGGAGCTGTTTTTT. Encoded protein: CASSLGLLAGGGHGELFF.

The chain uses TRBV28 and TRBJ1-1; TRBD1 is a possible D gene (6 bases). The CDR3 spans 13 residues. Trimming took 6 bases from V and 1 from J, leaving 9 bases between them. Germline V gene sequence: CDR1 MDHEN, CDR2 SYDVKM. The CDR3 sequence is CASSLQGNTEAFF. The CDR3 DNA reads TGTGCCAGCAGCCTACAGGGGAACACTGAAGCTTTCTTT.

The chain joins TRBV29-1 to TRBJ1-1; D perhaps matches TRBD1 (6 bases). From germline, CDR1 is SQVTM and CDR2 ANQGSEA. The V end was cut by 3 bases, the J end by 11 bases, with 16 bases between. This CDR3 contains 12 residues. CDR3 nucleotide sequence: TGCAGCGTTGATGTACAGGGCCCTGGGGCTTTCTTT. Its protein is CSVDVQGPGAFF.

The J gene is TRBJ2-1, the V gene TRBV5-1; 8 bases are a match to TRBD1. The CDR3 loop spans 14 amino acids. Germline V gene lookup returns CDR1 SGHRS and CDR2 YFSETQ. V shed 7 bases, J shed 1 base, and the junction held 4 bases outside the gene matches. This CDR3 reads CASGTGLSYNEQFF. Written as DNA, the CDR3 is TGCGCCAGCGGGACAGGCCTTTCCTACAATGAGCAGTTCTTC.

J is TRBJ2-3 and V is TRBV28, with 9 nucleotides matching TRBD2. CDR3 length: 17 residues. J was trimmed by 0 bases and V by 0 bases; bases with no gene match: 4. Germline V gene data show CDR1 as MDHEN and CDR2 as SYDVKM. This CDR3 is CASSLWASGTSTDTQYF. The CDR3 DNA sequence: TGTGCCAGCAGTTTATGGGCTAGCGGGACTAGCACAGATACGCAGTATTTT.

In its sample, this clone was seen once. This chain links TRBV7-6 with TRBJ1-3; 7 positions match TRBD1. The CDR3 covers 12 residues. In germline, CDR1 is SGHVS, CDR2 FNYEAQ. With V trimmed by 11 bases and J by 3 bases, 4 bases remained unmatched. The CDR3 DNA sequence: TGTGCCGCCCAGGGGGTTGGAAACACCATATATTTT. Its protein product is CAAQGVGNTIYF. The full variable domain, its missing parts supplied by reference TRBV7-6 and TRBJ1-3, is GAGVSQSPRYKVTKRGQDVALRCDPISGHVSLYWYRQALGQGPEFLTYFNYEAQQDKSGLPNDRFSAERPEGSISTLTIQRTEQRDSAMYRCAAQGVGNTIYFGEGSWLTVV.

The V gene is TRBV30, the J gene TRBJ1-5; D possibly corresponds to TRBD1 (5 bases). Germline lookup yields CDR1 GTSNPN and CDR2 SVGIG (reference sequence). This CDR3 has 13 residues. Between the trimmed V and J ends, which lost 2 bases and 6 bases, there was a span of 11 bases. The CDR3 nucleotides read TGTGCCTGGAGTTGGGCAAGGGGTCAGCCCCAGCATTTT. This sequence encodes CAWSWARGQPQHF. The full variable domain, in which reference TRBV30 and TRBJ1-5 provide the parts outside the CDR3, is SQTIHQWPATLVQPVGSPLSLECTVEGTSNPNLYWYRQAAGRGLQLLFYSVGIGQISSEVPQNLSASRPQDRQFILSSKKLLLSDSGFYLCAWSWARGQPQHFGDGTRLSIL.

The rearrangement uses TRBV29-1 and TRBJ1-4; TRBD1 matches at 7 bases. The CDR3 loop spans 13 amino acids. CDR1 and CDR2 from the germline V gene are SQVTM and ANQGSEA. V lost 5 bases, J lost 8 bases, and 8 bases stayed unmatched. CDR3 sequence reads: CSVTTGKREKLFF. In nucleotides, the CDR3 is TGCAGCGTTACGACAGGGAAGAGGGAAAAACTGTTTTTT. The whole variable domain, remainder taken from reference TRBV29-1 and TRBJ1-4, is SAVISQKPSRDICQRGTSLTIQCQVDSQVTMMFWYRQQPGQSLTLIATANQGSEATYESGFVIDKFPISRPNLTFSTLTVSNMSPEDSSIYLCSVTTGKREKLFFGSGTQLSVL.

The gene calls are TRBV6-5 and TRBJ1-1, with D unclear. Germline V lookup: CDR1 MNHEY, CDR2 SVGAGI. V was trimmed by 7 bases and J by 1 base, leaving 13 bases between them. The CDR3 is 14 amino acids. CDR3 protein: CASTQRVGNTEAFF. The CDR3 DNA follows: TGTGCCAGCACCCAACGGGTAGGGAACACTGAAGCTTTCTTT.

The chain carries TRBV7-9 and TRBJ2-1, with 9 bases that match TRBD2. The CDR3 runs 16 residues. The V gene end was trimmed by 5 bases and the J gene end by 2 bases; junction bases not matched to a gene: 7. CDR1 and CDR2 (germline): SEHNR, FQNEAQ (reference sequence). The CDR3 nucleotides are TGTGCCAGCAGCCCCGGACTAGCGCCAACCTACAATGAGCAGTTCTTC. Its translation: CASSPGLAPTYNEQFF.

The sample holds one count of this clone. The J gene is TRBJ2-5, the V gene TRBV18, with TRBD2 identical over 8 bases. Trimming at V came to 3 bases and at J to 1 base, leaving 10 bases not matched to a gene. CDR1 is KGHSH and CDR2 is LQKENI in the germline V gene. CDR3 size: 17 residues. The CDR3 loop reads CASSPPPLREVQETQYF. The CDR3 region has the DNA TGTGCCAGCTCACCCCCGCCCTTGCGGGAGGTCCAAGAGACCCAGTACTTC.

This clone appeared a single time. The J gene is TRBJ2-4, the V gene TRBV7-9, with D perhaps matching TRBD1 (6 bases). The V end was cut by 1 base, the J end by 1 base, with 14 bases between. CDR1 and CDR2 (germline): SEHNR, FQNEAQ (reference sequence). The CDR3 is 17 residues long. In DNA, the CDR3 is TGTGCCAGCAGCTTAGATAGGGGGAAATGGGCCAAAAACATTCAGTACTTC. Amino acids: CASSLDRGKWAKNIQYF.

V usage is TRBV4-1 and J usage is TRBJ2-7, with TRBD1 matching 11 bases. Germline assignment: CDR1 MGHRA and CDR2 YSYEKL. The junction had 11 bases not matched to a gene; V was cut back by 6 bases and J by 7 bases. The CDR3 extends over 15 amino acids. This chain's CDR3 is CASSYRDRGEGEQYF. The CDR3 region has the DNA TGCGCCAGCAGTTACAGGGACAGGGGGGAGGGGGAGCAGTACTTC.